These 24 T cell receptor beta chains were all obtained from the same sample, sequenced in a study of tumor-infiltrating lymphocytes in primary liver carcinoma. The source of the blood RNA was unsorted whole blood, and germline DNA was extracted as well. Researchers generated TCR beta cDNA from approximately 500 ng of total RNA, relying on a constant-region primer. Three nested multiplex PCR rounds of slightly modified ARM-PCR generated TCR beta libraries. For 10 cycles apiece, the opening two PCR rounds ran with TRBV1-TRBV30 forward primers and a C-beta reverse primer. TCRdb passed the multiplex PCR reads through MiXCR, listing each CDR3 protein once. The table shows hundreds of thousands of distinct CDR3 sequences, with roughly 60% occurring only once. Sequenced: peripheral blood. The receptors here all came from a man aged 40-49 years with primary liver carcinoma and hepatitis B virus infection.

The genes are TRBV6-5 and TRBJ2-1, with TRBD2 identical over 11 bases. Per the germline V gene, CDR1 is MNHEY and CDR2 is SVGAGI. Trimming cost V 6 bases and J 6 bases; bases outside gene matches: 7. The length of the CDR3 is 15 residues. The CDR3, as DNA: TGTGCCAGCAGAAATAGCGGGAGGGCCTTCAATGAGCAGTTCTTC. This gives the protein CASRNSGRAFNEQFF.

This clonotype has a count of ten or more. The chain uses TRBV11-3 and TRBJ2-7; D is possibly TRBD2 (5 bases). CDR1 SGHNT and CDR2 YENEEA come from the germline V gene. This CDR3 is built from 13 residues. V dropped 5 bases and J dropped 5 bases, with 13 bases sitting between them. CDR3: CASSRGWAHEQYF. Written as DNA, the CDR3 is TGTGCCAGCAGCCGGGGATGGGCCCACGAGCAGTACTTC.

With regard to this clonotype: One junction end does not reproduce the germline sequence, and a read error may be involved. The V call is TRBV5-6, the J call TRBJ2-5, with 7 bases identical to TRBD2. The CDR3 has 14 residues. In germline, CDR1 is SGHDT, CDR2 YYEEEE. In DNA, the CDR3 is TGTGCCGGCAGCTTGGCCGGGGGGCAAGAGACCCAGTACTTC. It yields the protein CAGSLAGGQETQYF.

This clonotype occurred once. Lacking the conserved final phenylalanine or tryptophan, this CDR3 likely reflects a read error. This CDR3 reads CSVSSTANIGELFL. CDR3 sequence (DNA): TGCAGCGTTTCATCTACGGCGAACATCGGGGAGCTGTTTCTT. The chain carries TRBV29-1 and TRBJ2-2; D gene uncertain. The CDR3 is made up of 14 amino acids. Germline CDR1 SQVTM, CDR2 ANQGSEA.

Concerning this clonotype: A much larger clone differs by one base, so this may be a read error. CDR3 sequence (DNA): TGTGGCAGCAGCCAAGCTGGCGGGACAGGGGGCATGGAGACCCAGTACTTC. As protein: CGSSQAGGTGGMETQYF. J is TRBJ2-5 and V is TRBV4-2, with 12 bases aligning to TRBD1. This CDR3 is built from 17 residues. Germline lookup yields CDR1 LGHNA and CDR2 YNFKEQ.

This clonotype was seen a few times. A read error may be the cause here, since a much bigger clone is one base away. The chain combines TRBV10-3 with TRBJ1-1, with TRBD1 as a possible D gene (6 bases). CDR3 length: 14 residues. Germline CDR1 and CDR2: ENHRY and SYGVKD. V was shortened by 7 bases and J by 2 bases, with 14 bases between the two germline ends. CDR3 DNA sequence: TGTGCCATCATGGGGGACAACCAAAACACTGAAGCTTTCTTT. It is translated as CAIMGDNQNTEAFF.

Note on this clonotype: At one boundary the junction diverges from the germline segment, which might be a read error. In DNA form, the CDR3 reads TGTGCTAGCAGCTTATCTCCCGCAGATACGCAGTATTTT. Protein product: CASSLSPADTQYF. The rearrangement links TRBV11-1 to TRBJ2-3; unclear D gene. CDR3 length equals 13 residues. Germline CDR1 SGHAT, CDR2 FQDESV (reference sequence).

This clonotype has a single count. This could be a read error, since a much larger clone is one nucleotide away. The rearrangement uses TRBV4-2 and TRBJ2-7, with D possibly matching TRBD1 (6 bases). Germline V gene lookup returns CDR1 LGHNA and CDR2 YNFKEQ. The V and J ends lost 1 base and 8 bases respectively, with 18 bases between them. The CDR3 totals 15 residues. In nucleotides, the CDR3 is TGTGCCAGCAGCCAAGGAGGCGGGCAATGGGACAAGCAGTACTTC. Translated, it gives CASSQGGGQWDKQYF.

Concerning this clonotype itself: At one end, the junction sequence differs from germline, possibly due to a read error. The chain joins TRBV11-1 to TRBJ2-1, with 7 bases aligning to TRBD2. The CDR3 is 16 amino acids. Germline V gives CDR1 SGHAT, CDR2 FQDESV (reference sequence). CDR3 nucleotide sequence: TGTGACAGCAGCTCTCCGGGACTAACGGGGATTAATGAGCAGTTCTTC. Translating it yields CDSSSPGLTGINEQFF. Together with reference TRBV11-1 and TRBJ2-1, the CDR3 gives the full variable domain: EAEVAQSPRYKITEKSQAVAFWCDPISGHATLYWYRQILGQGPELLVQFQDESVVDDSQLPKDRFSAERLKGVDSTLKIQPAELGDSAMYLCDSSSPGLTGINEQFFGPGTRLTVL.

With respect to this clonotype: Relative to the germline gene, one junction end is altered; a read error may explain this. The V call is TRBV6-6, the J call TRBJ2-2; weak D call: TRBD2 (7 bases). There are 15 residues in the CDR3. The germline CDR1 and CDR2 sequences are MNHNY and SVGAGI (reference sequence). The CDR3 DNA sequence: TGTTCCAGCGCAATTAAAGGGGGGGGGACCGGGGAGCTGTTCTTT. Its translation: CSSAIKGGGTGELFF.

This clonotype occurred once. A much bigger clone sits one base away, suggesting this may be a read error. The chain recombines TRBV29-1 with TRBJ2-1; D is ambiguous. CDR1 and CDR2 (germline): SQVTM, ANQGSEA. The CDR3 covers 12 residues. Trimming took off 0 bases at V and 11 bases at J, with 11 bases between the two ends. DNA for the CDR3: TGCAGCGTTGAAGAGGTAACAGTGAAGCAGTTCTTC. Translating gives CSVEEVTVKQFF.

About this clonotype: Relative to the germline gene, one junction end is altered; a read error may explain this. The chain employs TRBV29-1 and TRBJ2-6; TRBD2 is a possible D gene (7 bases). The germline gives CDR1 SQVTM, CDR2 ANQGSEA. The CDR3 runs to 16 residues. CDR3 DNA sequence: TGCAGCGTTGAAGACTCACTAGCGAGGGGGGCCGACGTCCTGACTTTC. Residues: CSVEDSLARGADVLTF. Full variable domain (remainder filled in from reference TRBV29-1 and TRBJ2-6): SAVISQKPSRDICQRGTSLTIQCQVDSQVTMMFWYRQQPGQSLTLIATANQGSEATYESGFVIDKFPISRPNLTFSTLTVSNMSPEDSSIYLCSVEDSLARGADVLTFGAGSRLTVL.

The chain has TRBV24-1 and TRBJ2-1, with 9 bases matching TRBD1. The V gene's germline CDR1 is KGHDR and CDR2 SFDVKD. J was trimmed by 7 bases and V by 0 bases; bases with no gene match: 6. This CDR3 region has 16 residues. CDR3 amino acids: CATSDLPLGTGNEQFF. The CDR3 DNA follows: TGTGCCACCAGTGATTTGCCATTAGGGACAGGGAATGAGCAGTTCTTC.

The chain carries TRBV5-4 and TRBJ2-7, with 11 nucleotides matching TRBD2. The CDR3 extends over 14 amino acids. Germline assignment: CDR1 SGHNT and CDR2 YYREEE (reference sequence). J lost 4 bases, V lost 4 bases, and 4 bases had no gene match. The CDR3 DNA reads TGTGCCAGCAGCACTACTAGCGGGAGTTACGAGCAGTACTTC. The encoded protein is CASSTTSGSYEQYF.

About this clonotype: The junction does not match germline at one end; this may be a read error. The chain couples TRBV5-1 to TRBJ1-2; 9 bases agree with TRBD1. CDR1 is SGHRS and CDR2 is YFSETQ in the germline V gene. The CDR3 extends over 13 amino acids. CDR3 in amino acids: CASSWTGDGGYIF. The CDR3 DNA reads TGCGCCAGCAGCTGGACAGGGGATGGTGGCTACATCTTC.

Comment on this clonotype: Because it lacks the conserved phenylalanine or tryptophan at the end, this CDR3 is likely a read error. The DNA is left out, because the CDR3 cannot be placed on it with certainty; the CDR3 is given as TCRdb lists it. V is TRBV29-1 and J is TRBJ2-7; the tabulated D call, TRBD1, remains unverified against the DNA. From germline, CDR1 is SQVTM and CDR2 ANQGSEA. The CDR3 totals 13 residues, both ends included. This chain's CDR3 is CSVTGTGRGEQYY.

Concerning this clonotype: A clone one base away is much larger, so this may be a read error. The V and J genes are TRBV5-6 and TRBJ1-4; D remains ambiguous. Trimming took 1 base from V and 6 from J, leaving 13 bases between them. The germline CDR1 and CDR2 sequences are SGHDT and YYEEEE. CDR3 length: 15 residues. CDR3 bases: TGTGCCAGCAGCTTGAGGTCAGGCTACGATGAAAAACTGTTTTTT. Translation: CASSLRSGYDEKLFF.

The chain combines TRBV11-1 with TRBJ2-7; D not certain. The germline V gene has CDR1 SGHAT and CDR2 FQDESV (reference sequence). This CDR3 is 13 amino acids long. V was clipped by 6 bases and J by 12 bases, with 21 bases between them. CDR3 nucleotide sequence: TGTGCCAGCAGGGCGAAGCGATCCTACGATCGGTACTTC. This translates into CASRAKRSYDRYF.

About this clonotype itself: A much larger clonotype is one base distant, so this may be a read error. Because it lacks the conserved phenylalanine or tryptophan at the end, this CDR3 is likely a read error. The chain recombines TRBV10-3 with TRBJ2-6, with a tentative D call TRBD2 (6 bases). This CDR3 spans 13 amino acids. V was clipped by 4 bases and J by 9 bases, with 10 bases between them. Germline V gene sequence: CDR1 ENHRY, CDR2 SYGVKD. The chain's CDR3 is CAISGGLNNVLTS. CDR3 nucleotides: TGTGCCATCAGTGGTGGACTAAACAACGTCCTGACTTCC.

The chain links TRBV6-5 to TRBJ2-1; 8 bases map to TRBD2. The V gene end was trimmed by 2 bases and the J gene end by 6 bases; junction bases not matched to a gene: 3. The CDR3 extends over 14 amino acids. CDR1 is MNHEY, CDR2 SVGAGI, per germline. The CDR3 coding sequence is TGTGCCAGCAGTTACGCTAGCGGGTTCAATGAGCAGTTCTTC. Translation gives CASSYASGFNEQFF.

The J gene is TRBJ2-7, the V gene TRBV20-1; 9 bases align to TRBD1. Germline V CDR1 and CDR2: DFQATT, SNEGSKA (reference sequence). The J segment lost 4 bases and the V segment lost 3 bases, leaving 4 bases of the junction unmatched. The CDR3 runs to 13 residues. The chain's CDR3 is CSASGDRVYEQYF. The DNA for the CDR3 is TGCAGTGCTAGTGGGGACAGGGTGTACGAGCAGTACTTC.

The genes are TRBV30 and TRBJ2-3, with 9 bases matching TRBD2. This CDR3 contains 15 residues. The germline CDR1 and CDR2 sequences are GTSNPN and SVGIG (reference sequence). Trimming at V came to 2 bases and at J to 3 bases, leaving 6 bases not matched to a gene. CDR3 region: CAWSLSGRRTDTQYF. DNA of the CDR3: TGTGCCTGGAGTCTTAGCGGGAGAAGGACAGATACGCAGTATTTT.

For this clonotype: This may be a read error: a much more frequent sequence differs by one nucleotide. The chain joins TRBV28 to TRBJ2-7; a possible D gene is TRBD2 (6 bases). Germline loops: CDR1 MDHEN, CDR2 SYDVKM. The CDR3 is made up of 14 amino acids. V was pared by 9 bases and J by 3 bases, with 18 bases between. The DNA of the CDR3 is TGTGCCAGTGCCTGGGAACTAGCCAACTACGAGCAGTACTTC. Encoded protein: CASAWELANYEQYF.

The genes are TRBV11-3 and TRBJ2-7, with TRBD2 matching over 7 bases. The CDR3 runs 14 residues. V dropped 5 bases and J dropped 10; count of bases not matched to a gene: 14. CDR1 and CDR2 (germline): SGHNT, YENEEA. CDR3 nucleotide sequence: TGTGCCAGCAGCCCCGTCACGCGGGACTACAAACAGTACTTC. It codes for CASSPVTRDYKQYF.